The 8 T cell receptor beta chains reported below all come from one sample, sequenced in a study of blood T cell repertoires in COVID-19. Libraries were prepared by immunoSEQ multiplex PCR; TCRdb keeps only in-frame clonotypes and omits some of them. The sample includes 230,000 or so clones, around 90% seen only once; the top ten take about 15%. What was sequenced was PBMCs or T cells enriched from blood (not recorded which). The source of these receptors is a woman aged 50 to 60 with acute COVID-19.

This clone was counted only a few times. This chain links TRBV12-3 or TRBV12-4 with TRBJ1-1, with D unclear. Trimming took off 2 bases at V and 1 base at J, with 5 bases between the two ends. The CDR3 sequence is 13 residues long. The CDR3 here is CASSLSRNTEAFF. In DNA form, the CDR3 reads TGTGCCAGCAGTTTATCGAGGAACACTGAAGCTTTCTTT.

The CDR3, as DNA: TGTGCCAGCAGCCCGGGACAATTCCACGAGCAGTACTTC. This codes for CASSPGQFHEQYF. V gene TRBV14 combines with J gene TRBJ2-7; tentatively, D is TRBD1 (6 bases). This CDR3 region has 13 residues. Trimming removed 4 bases at V and 5 bases at J, with 12 bases between. Germline CDR1 and CDR2: SGHDN and FVKESK.

V usage is TRBV6-1 and J usage is TRBJ2-1; 15 nucleotides line up with TRBD2. The junction had 14 bases not matched to a gene; V was cut back by 3 bases and J by 8 bases. From germline, CDR1 is MNHNS and CDR2 SASEGT. The CDR3 totals 19 residues. CDR3 DNA: TGTGCCAGCAGTGACGCGGGACTAGCGGGAGGAGGGGAATCGGATGAGCAGTTCTTC. Translating it yields CASSDAGLAGGGESDEQFF.

The CDR3 bases are TGTGCCAGCAGCTTATTCAGGTCCTACGAGCAGTACTTC. Protein product: CASSLFRSYEQYF. This rearrangement joins TRBV7-2 to TRBJ2-7; no clear D gene. Germline V gene data show CDR1 as SGHTA and CDR2 as FQGNSA. V dropped 2 bases and J dropped 1 base, with 6 bases sitting between them. The CDR3 has 13 residues.

V usage is TRBV15 and J usage is TRBJ1-1, with a possible D match to TRBD1 (5 bases). Germline CDR1 is LNHNV and CDR2 is YYDKDF (reference sequence). V was clipped by 7 bases and J by 3 bases, with 27 bases between them. The CDR3 has 18 amino acids. The CDR3 region has the DNA TGTGCCACCACCCGGGGGTTCATTGGGGTAACTCCCCACACTGAAGCTTTCTTT. It yields the protein CATTRGFIGVTPHTEAFF.

Comments on this clone: The junction departs from germline at one end; a sequencing error may be responsible. The identical CDR3 is also encoded by other nucleotide sequences in the sample. The chain links TRBV7-7 to TRBJ2-7; 14 bases map to TRBD2. The germline V gene has CDR1 SSHAT and CDR2 FNYEAQ (reference sequence). CDR3 length: 15 residues. The CDR3 spells CASSPGLAGVYEQYF. The CDR3 region has the DNA TGTGCTAGCAGCCCGGGACTAGCGGGAGTCTACGAGCAGTACTTC.

V gene TRBV28 combines with J gene TRBJ2-3; 7 nucleotides line up with TRBD2. The germline V gene has CDR1 MDHEN and CDR2 SYDVKM. V gave up 4 bases and J gave up 2 bases; unmatched junction bases: 21. The CDR3 runs to 20 residues. CDR3 residues: CASSSPYIDPGTTYTDTQYF. CDR3 nucleotides: TGTGCCAGCAGTTCACCATACATCGATCCCGGGACTACATACACAGATACGCAGTATTTT.

This chain connects TRBV5-1 to TRBJ2-5; D might be TRBD1 (6 bases). The ends were cut back, 2 bases at V and 2 bases at J, with 13 bases in the middle. Germline values: CDR1 SGHRS, CDR2 YFSETQ. The CDR3 is 15 amino acids. DNA of the CDR3: TGCGCCAGCAGCTTACAGGGATCTGGGCAAGAGACCCAGTACTTC. This encodes CASSLQGSGQETQYF.